A selection of T cell receptor beta chains follows, all from one sample in a study of blood T cell repertoires in COVID-19. Sequenced by immunoSEQ multiplex PCR; TCRdb stores in-frame clones only, minus some. Among roughly 150,000 clones listed, about 79% were seen once. The sequencing sample was made of peripheral blood. These receptors came from a woman in her forties or fifties in a cohort sampled during active or convalescent COVID-19. Both conserved end residues are part of each CDR3. The order of the fields is V gene, J gene, CDR3 protein.

TRBV6-5	TRBJ2-6	CASSSSSGANVLTF
TRBV27	TRBJ2-1	CASSLELAGGPYNEQFF
TRBV7-7	TRBJ2-1	CASSARQGASYNEQFF
TRBV18	TRBJ2-7	CASSPLGQSYEQYF
TRBV23-1	TRBJ1-5	CASSPTGTNSNQPQHF
TRBV5-1	TRBJ1-3	CASSSGTGAGNTIYF
TRBV7-9	TRBJ1-5	CASTKGLGQPQHF
TRBV4-1	TRBJ1-1	CASSQGDRLNTEAFF
TRBV29-1	TRBJ2-1	CSVVTGGAYNEQFF
TRBV3-1/TRBV3-2	TRBJ1-5	CASSQGGTFSNQPQHF
TRBV7-8	TRBJ1-5	CASSFGTGGFDNQPQHF
TRBV25-1	TRBJ2-2	CASSDAGQGFTGELFF
TRBV6-1	TRBJ2-6	CASSEGRDRVHTGANVLTF
TRBV6-6	TRBJ2-7	CASTPGGHSYEQYF
TRBV18	TRBJ1-5	CASSSDRSNQPQHF
TRBV7-9	TRBJ1-5	CASSLMGQGLLHF
TRBV9	TRBJ2-3	CASSVDGGADTQYF
TRBV2	TRBJ1-1	CASSEGGHQDEAFF
TRBV11-2	TRBJ2-7	CASSLELSSYEQYF
TRBV5-1	TRBJ2-5	CATQGAGETQYF
TRBV12-3/TRBV12-4	TRBJ2-7	CASQGQGLYEQYF
TRBV12-5	TRBJ2-3	CASGLVIVCWYSGEGITDTQYF
TRBV20-1	TRBJ2-1	CSASGGGAYNEQFF
TRBV12-3/TRBV12-4	TRBJ1-4	CASSLVNGEKLFF
TRBV7-3	TRBJ2-5	CASSPGSQETQYF
TRBV27	TRBJ1-5	CASSSGTGLFNQPQHF
TRBV3-1/TRBV3-2	TRBJ1-1	CASSQLPRATEAFF
TRBV5-1	TRBJ2-1	CASSGASGGYNEQFF
TRBV6-2/TRBV6-3	TRBJ1-2	CASSYSVLISGQNYGYTF
TRBV6-5	TRBJ1-6	CATTSQGFQESPLHF
TRBV19	TRBJ1-6	CASTLGGLGSPLHF
TRBV4-2	TRBJ2-1	CASSPRGGPSNEQFF
TRBV11-2	TRBJ2-2	CASSLVDRATGELFF
TRBV5-4	TRBJ1-4	CASSENRGINEKLFF
TRBV13	TRBJ1-2	CASSLSGQNYGYTF
TRBV7-9	TRBJ1-1	CASSRFDQGEAFF
TRBV18	TRBJ2-2	CASSPQGTNTGELFF